The next 32 T cell receptor beta chains were all read from a single sample in a study of cytomegalovirus exposure and HLA in healthy donors. Amplification used 60 Vbeta primers and 13 Jbeta primers. Libraries were prepared by immunoSEQ multiplex PCR; TCRdb keeps only in-frame clonotypes and omits some of them. The sample data list 68,000 or so clones. The source material was PBMCs. The receptors derive from a female donor in good health and CMV-seropositive.

This chain uses TRBV5-4 with TRBJ2-1; D is ambiguous. The CDR3 totals 13 residues. CDR1 is SGHNT and CDR2 is YYREEE in the germline V gene (reference sequence). Trimming took off 0 bases at V and 5 bases at J, with 6 bases between the two ends. The DNA of the CDR3 is TGTGCCAGCAGCTTGGATCCCAACAATGAGCAGTTCTTC. It encodes CASSLDPNNEQFF.

This sequence joins TRBV11-2 and TRBJ1-3, with D uncertain. Per germline, CDR1 SGHAT and CDR2 FQNNGV. This CDR3 has 16 amino acids. The germline V and J ends were trimmed by 2 bases and 5 bases, with 16 bases remaining between them. The CDR3 loop is CASSLNREVVRNTIYF. As DNA, the CDR3 is TGTGCCAGCAGCTTAAATCGGGAGGTAGTCCGAAACACCATATATTTT.

The rearrangement links TRBV7-6 to TRBJ2-2; no clear D. The germline CDR1 and CDR2 sequences are SGHVS and FNYEAQ. The germline V and J ends were trimmed by 6 bases and 0 bases, with 8 bases remaining between them. The CDR3 covers 14 residues. The CDR3 bases are TGTGCCAGCAGTTCTTTAACGAACACCGGGGAGCTGTTTTTT. This gives the protein CASSSLTNTGELFF.

As for this clone: Other DNA variants within this sample encode the same CDR3. This chain uses TRBV7-8 with TRBJ2-3; weak D call: TRBD1 (5 bases). The CDR3 has 18 residues. Germline assignment: CDR1 SGHVS and CDR2 FQNEAQ. CDR3 DNA: TGTGCTTTAAGGTTCAGCGAGACAGAGCCTGAGGACACAGATACGCAGTATTTT. This gives the protein CALRFSETEPEDTDTQYF.

This chain links TRBV19 with TRBJ2-7; D is unclear. Germline V lookup: CDR1 LNHDA, CDR2 SQIVND (reference sequence). Between the trimmed V and J ends, which lost 3 bases and 4 bases, there was a span of 10 bases. The CDR3 loop spans 13 amino acids. The CDR3 DNA is TGTGCCAGTAGTATTGAAGGCGGTTACGAGCAGTACTTC. Protein product: CASSIEGGYEQYF.

J is TRBJ1-2 and V is TRBV6-1; D ambiguous. CDR1 and CDR2 from the germline V gene are MNHNS and SASEGT. The V end was cut by 3 bases, the J end by 4 bases, with 3 bases between. This CDR3 region has 11 residues. CDR3 DNA: TGTGCCAGCAGTGACAGCTATGGCTACACCTTC. This codes for CASSDSYGYTF.

J is TRBJ1-2 and V is TRBV4-1; D is perhaps TRBD1 (5 bases). Trimming took 0 bases from V and 6 from J, leaving 8 bases between them. In germline, CDR1 is MGHRA, CDR2 YSYEKL. CDR3 length equals 13 residues. CDR3 region: CASSQESGDGYTF. DNA for the CDR3: TGCGCCAGCAGCCAAGAATCGGGGGATGGCTACACCTTC.

The chain is built from TRBV7-9 and TRBJ1-6; 10 positions agree with TRBD1. The CDR3 is 16 residues long. The germline gives CDR1 SEHNR, CDR2 FQNEAQ (reference sequence). After removal of 2 bases from V and 8 bases from J, the junction contained 6 bases not matched to a gene. The CDR3 reads CASSLRDRGPDSPLHF. CDR3 nucleotides: TGTGCCAGCAGCTTAAGGGACAGGGGACCTGATTCACCCCTCCACTTT. Supplemented by reference TRBV7-9 and TRBJ1-6, the full variable domain reads DTGVSQNPRHKITKRGQNVTFRCDPISEHNRLYWYRQTLGQGPEFLTYFQNEAQLEKSRLLSDRFSAERPKGSFSTLEIQRTEQGDSAMYLCASSLRDRGPDSPLHFGNGTRLTVT.

The V and J genes are TRBV5-6 and TRBJ1-1; TRBD1 matches 7 bases. The germline gives CDR1 SGHDT, CDR2 YYEEEE. The CDR3 covers 13 residues. The ends lost 4 bases at V and 3 bases at J; junction bases unmatched: 3. CDR3 in amino acids: CASSLDRDTEAFF. The CDR3 DNA follows: TGTGCCAGCAGCCTCGACAGGGACACTGAAGCTTTCTTT.

The chain uses TRBV6-5 and TRBJ2-7; 7 bases map to TRBD1. The V segment lost 5 bases and the J segment 3 bases; nucleotides outside the gene matches: 7. This CDR3 spans 14 amino acids. The germline V gene encodes CDR1 MNHEY and CDR2 SVGAGI. CDR3 residues: CASSPTGTRYEQYF. The CDR3 DNA reads as TGTGCCAGCAGTCCGACAGGGACCCGCTACGAGCAGTACTTC.

The chain recombines TRBV4-3 with TRBJ2-5, with 11 bases identical to TRBD2. The end of the DNA is better explained by TRBJ2-7, so the J call may be wrong. CDR3 length equals 16 residues. The germline V gene has CDR1 LGHNA and CDR2 YSLEER. The CDR3: CASSQELAGAPYEQYF. CDR3 nucleotides: TGCGCCAGCAGCCAAGAACTAGCGGGGGCTCCATACGAGCAGTACTTC.

J is TRBJ1-3 and V is TRBV7-8; 9 nucleotides line up with TRBD1. The germline V gene has CDR1 SGHVS and CDR2 FQNEAQ. The CDR3 loop spans 16 amino acids. J lost 3 bases, V lost 0 bases, and 3 bases had no gene match. The chain's CDR3 is CASSLADRGSGNTIYF. The CDR3 bases are TGTGCCAGCAGCTTAGCCGACAGGGGGAGTGGAAACACCATATATTTT.

The J gene is TRBJ1-1, the V gene TRBV30; perhaps TRBD1 as D (5 bases). From germline, CDR1 is GTSNPN and CDR2 SVGIG (reference sequence). The V end lost 1 base, the J end lost 1 base, and 10 bases lay between the germline ends. CDR3 length: 14 residues. DNA of the CDR3: TGTGCCTGGAGTGCAGGGTGGCGGAACACTGAAGCTTTCTTT. Translation gives CAWSAGWRNTEAFF. Full variable domain (remainder filled in from reference TRBV30 and TRBJ1-1): SQTIHQWPATLVQPVGSPLSLECTVEGTSNPNLYWYRQAAGRGLQLLFYSVGIGQISSEVPQNLSASRPQDRQFILSSKKLLLSDSGFYLCAWSAGWRNTEAFFGQGTRLTVV.

The chain employs TRBV5-6 and TRBJ2-3, with 10 bases matching TRBD2. Per germline, CDR1 SGHDT and CDR2 YYEEEE. Germline trimming cut 2 bases from V and 3 bases from J; bases unmatched to any gene: 9. The CDR3 extends over 17 amino acids. CDR3 sequence (DNA): TGTGCCAGCAGCTTTCTTGAGGCTAGCGGGAGAACAGATACGCAGTATTTT. This translates into CASSFLEASGRTDTQYF.

The chain recombines TRBV18 with TRBJ2-3, with 11 nucleotides matching TRBD2. Per the germline V gene, CDR1 is KGHSH and CDR2 is LQKENI. This CDR3 has 15 residues. Trimming cost V 3 bases and J 4 bases; bases outside gene matches: 3. CDR3 protein: CASSPLAGGADTQYF. CDR3 bases: TGTGCCAGCTCACCCCTAGCGGGGGGCGCAGATACGCAGTATTTT.

V gene TRBV27 combines with J gene TRBJ1-1; D may be TRBD1 (6 bases). V lost 8 bases and J 1 base, leaving 17 bases between the germline ends. The germline V gene has CDR1 MNHEY and CDR2 SMNVEV (reference sequence). The CDR3 sequence is 15 residues long. The CDR3 DNA follows: TGTGCCAGCGCCTCCAGGCCGGGACAGAACACTGAAGCTTTCTTT. Its translation: CASASRPGQNTEAFF.

V gene TRBV30 combines with J gene TRBJ1-1; weak D call: TRBD1 (6 bases). V shed 1 base and J shed 2 bases, with 14 bases lying between them. The germline CDR1 and CDR2 sequences are GTSNPN and SVGIG (reference sequence). The CDR3 is 15 residues long. The CDR3 here is CAWSAFGQYNTEAFF. In DNA, the CDR3 is TGTGCCTGGAGTGCATTTGGACAGTATAACACTGAAGCTTTCTTT.

V is TRBV7-2 and J is TRBJ1-1; D uncertain. CDR1 SGHTA and CDR2 FQGNSA come from the germline V gene. This CDR3 spans 13 amino acids. The ends were cut back, 5 bases at V and 0 bases at J, with 7 bases in the middle. CDR3 loop: CASSQTLNTEAFF. The CDR3 DNA reads as TGTGCCAGCAGCCAGACATTGAACACTGAAGCTTTCTTT.

The chain combines TRBV6-5 with TRBJ2-1, with 8 bases matching TRBD2. The germline CDR1 and CDR2 sequences are MNHEY and SVGAGI. The V segment lost 4 bases and the J segment 3 bases; nucleotides outside the gene matches: 5. The CDR3 runs to 15 residues. CDR3 in DNA: TGTGCCAGCAGTTCACGGGGGGGAAACTACAATGAGCAGTTCTTC. It codes for CASSSRGGNYNEQFF.

J is TRBJ2-7 and V is TRBV4-3; 7 nucleotides line up with TRBD2. Germline V gives CDR1 LGHNA, CDR2 YSLEER. The CDR3 is made up of 16 amino acids. J lost 0 bases, V lost 1 base, and 6 bases had no gene match. For the CDR3, the DNA is TGCGCCAGCAGCCAAGGGGTAGCGGGTGGCTCCTACGAGCAGTACTTC. It encodes CASSQGVAGGSYEQYF.

The chain has TRBV19 and TRBJ2-4; no firm D call. This CDR3 region has 13 residues. Germline V gives CDR1 LNHDA, CDR2 SQIVND (reference sequence). V lost 3 bases to trimming and J lost 2 bases, with 5 bases between them. Here the CDR3 DNA reads TGTGCCAGTAGTATTAGCCCCAAAAACATTCAGTACTTC. Translated, it gives CASSISPKNIQYF.

The V call is TRBV29-1, the J call TRBJ2-1, with TRBD1 matching 9 bases. This CDR3 has 12 amino acids. The J segment lost 12 bases and the V segment lost 4 bases, leaving 7 bases of the junction unmatched. Germline V gene data show CDR1 as SQVTM and CDR2 as ANQGSEA. The CDR3 DNA reads as TGCAGCGTTGGTACAGGGGGCGGTGGGCAGTTCTTC. It yields the protein CSVGTGGGGQFF.

The chain joins TRBV7-9 to TRBJ2-7; 11 nucleotides line up with TRBD1. The germline CDR1 and CDR2 sequences are SEHNR and FQNEAQ (reference sequence). The V segment lost 6 bases and the J segment 3 bases; nucleotides outside the gene matches: 7. CDR3 size: 15 residues. This CDR3 is CASSSSGTGGYEQYF. In DNA form, the CDR3 reads TGTGCCAGCAGTTCCTCCGGGACAGGGGGCTACGAGCAGTACTTC.

J is TRBJ1-3 and V is TRBV6-5; D ambiguous. V shed 2 bases and J shed 0 bases, with 11 bases lying between them. The CDR3 runs 16 residues. Germline CDR1 is MNHEY and CDR2 is SVGAGI. The CDR3 region has the DNA TGTGCCAGCAGTTACGCCCGACAAGGCTCTGGAAACACCATATATTTT. It is translated as CASSYARQGSGNTIYF.

The rearrangement joins TRBV15 to TRBJ2-1; 7 bases align to TRBD1. The V gene end was trimmed by 0 bases and the J gene end by 3 bases; junction bases not matched to a gene: 2. CDR1 is LNHNV and CDR2 is YYDKDF in the germline V gene (reference sequence). CDR3 length equals 15 residues. CDR3 coding DNA: TGTGCCACCAGCAGAGAGGGACAGAGCTACAATGAGCAGTTCTTC. Encoded protein: CATSREGQSYNEQFF.

The chain couples TRBV5-1 to TRBJ1-6; a weak D match, TRBD1 (5 bases). Trimming took off 2 bases at V and 0 bases at J, with 12 bases between the two ends. The germline CDR1 and CDR2 sequences are SGHRS and YFSETQ. This CDR3 region has 17 residues. CDR3 sequence: CASSFYDRSSYNSPLHF. In DNA, the CDR3 is TGCGCCAGCAGCTTTTACGACAGAAGCTCCTATAATTCACCCCTCCACTTT.

The gene calls are TRBV19 and TRBJ1-5, with a possible D match to TRBD1 (5 bases). V was cut by 4 bases and J by 1 base, with 11 bases left in between. Per the germline V gene, CDR1 is LNHDA and CDR2 is SQIVND (reference sequence). The CDR3 is made up of 15 amino acids. The CDR3 region is CASSNLAGSNQPQHF. The CDR3 nucleotides are TGTGCCAGTAGTAACCTGGCAGGGAGCAATCAGCCCCAGCATTTT.

V usage is TRBV7-9 and J usage is TRBJ2-5; D is unresolved. This CDR3 spans 14 amino acids. Germline CDR1 and CDR2: SEHNR and FQNEAQ (reference sequence). Trimming took 4 bases from V and 3 from J, leaving 12 bases between them. The CDR3 region is CASSSGSYEETQYF. The CDR3 nucleotides read TGTGCCAGCAGCTCCGGGTCTTACGAAGAGACCCAGTACTTC.

The gene calls are TRBV2 and TRBJ2-1; perhaps TRBD2 as D (5 bases). The CDR3 is 14 residues long. Trimming stripped 2 bases from V and 5 bases from J, with 10 bases between. Germline V gene lookup returns CDR1 SNHLY and CDR2 FYNNEI. CDR3 loop: CASSEHGRDNEQFF. The CDR3 region has the DNA TGTGCCAGCAGTGAACATGGGCGGGACAATGAGCAGTTCTTC.

The V and J genes are TRBV25-1 and TRBJ2-7; possible D gene TRBD2, 6 bases. The CDR3 sequence is 16 residues long. V gave up 2 bases and J gave up 5 bases, with 19 bases separating them. Germline CDR1 and CDR2: MGHDK and SYGVNS. CDR3 coding DNA: TGTGCCAGCAGTGAAGGGCGGGGTCGGCTGGCCCACGAGCAGTACTTC. Its protein is CASSEGRGRLAHEQYF.

This chain joins TRBV30 and TRBJ2-5, with a tentative D call TRBD1 (5 bases). This CDR3 comprises 15 residues. Germline-derived CDR1 and CDR2 are GTSNPN and SVGIG (reference sequence). Trimming pared 5 bases from V and 2 bases from J, leaving 18 bases between. Here the CDR3 reads CAWGTGPQAQETQYF. The CDR3 DNA is TGTGCCTGGGGCACCGGGCCACAGGCGCAAGAGACCCAGTACTTC.

The chain joins TRBV9 to TRBJ2-3; D unclear. The CDR3 loop spans 14 amino acids. Germline V lookup: CDR1 SGDLS, CDR2 YYNGEE. With 0 bases removed from V and 2 bases from J, the gap between germline ends came to 7 bases. CDR3 loop: CASSVGENTDTQYF. The CDR3 DNA sequence: TGTGCCAGCAGCGTAGGAGAAAACACAGATACGCAGTATTTT.